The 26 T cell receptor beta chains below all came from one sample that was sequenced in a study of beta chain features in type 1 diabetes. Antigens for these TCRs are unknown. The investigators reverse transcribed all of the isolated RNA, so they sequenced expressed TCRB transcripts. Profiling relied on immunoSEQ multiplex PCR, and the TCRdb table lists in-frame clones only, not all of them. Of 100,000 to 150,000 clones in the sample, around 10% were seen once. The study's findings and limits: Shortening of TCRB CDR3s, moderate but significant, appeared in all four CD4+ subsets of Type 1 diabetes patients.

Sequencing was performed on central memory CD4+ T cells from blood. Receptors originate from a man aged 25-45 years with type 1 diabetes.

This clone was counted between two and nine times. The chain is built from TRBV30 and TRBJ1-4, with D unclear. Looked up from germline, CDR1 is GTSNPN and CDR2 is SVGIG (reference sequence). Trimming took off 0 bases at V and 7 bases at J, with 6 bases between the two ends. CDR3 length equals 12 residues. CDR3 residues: CAWSVFSEKLFF. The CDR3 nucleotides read TGTGCCTGGAGTGTATTCAGTGAAAAACTGTTTTTT.

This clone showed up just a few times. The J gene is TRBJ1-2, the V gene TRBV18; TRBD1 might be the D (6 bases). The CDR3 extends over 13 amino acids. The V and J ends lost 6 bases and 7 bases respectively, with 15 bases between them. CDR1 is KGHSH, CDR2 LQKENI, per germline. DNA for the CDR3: TGTGCCAGCTCGCCCAGGGGAATTGGTGGCTACACCTTC. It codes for CASSPRGIGGYTF.

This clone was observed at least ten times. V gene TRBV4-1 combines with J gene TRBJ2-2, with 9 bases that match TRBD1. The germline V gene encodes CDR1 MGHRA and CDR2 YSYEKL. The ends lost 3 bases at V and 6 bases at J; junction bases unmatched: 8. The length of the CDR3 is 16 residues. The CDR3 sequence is CASSHLTGGGSGELFF. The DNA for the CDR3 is TGCGCCAGCAGCCACCTGACAGGGGGGGGTTCCGGGGAGCTGTTTTTT.

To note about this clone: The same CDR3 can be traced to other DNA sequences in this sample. The CDR3 bases are TGTGCCAGCAGCTTGACAGGGCTTCAGCCCCAGCATTTT. Translating gives CASSLTGLQPQHF. The rearrangement links TRBV7-2 to TRBJ1-5; TRBD1 aligns across 7 bases. V was pared by 3 bases and J by 6 bases, with 2 bases of the junction left unmatched. Germline V gene lookup returns CDR1 SGHTA and CDR2 FQGNSA. The CDR3 spans 13 residues. Looking up the rest from reference TRBV7-2 and TRBJ1-5 gives the full variable domain: GAGVSQSPSNKVTEKGKDVELRCDPISGHTALYWYRQSLGQGLEFLIYFQGNSAPDKSGLPSDRFSAERTGGSVSTLTIQRTQQEDSAVYLCASSLTGLQPQHFGDGTRLSIL.

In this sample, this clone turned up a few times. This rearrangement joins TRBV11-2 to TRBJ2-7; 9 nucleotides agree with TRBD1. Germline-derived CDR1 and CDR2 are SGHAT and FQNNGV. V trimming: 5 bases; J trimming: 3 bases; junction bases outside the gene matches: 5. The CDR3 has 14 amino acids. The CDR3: CASSEGTGSYEQYF. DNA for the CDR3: TGTGCCAGCAGCGAAGGGACAGGGAGCTACGAGCAGTACTTC.

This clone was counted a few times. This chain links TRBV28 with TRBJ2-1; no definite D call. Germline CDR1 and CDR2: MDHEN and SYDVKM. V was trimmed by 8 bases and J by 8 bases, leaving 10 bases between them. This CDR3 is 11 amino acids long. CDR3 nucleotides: TGTGCCAGCGGTCGGCGGTATGAGCAGTTCTTC. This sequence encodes CASGRRYEQFF. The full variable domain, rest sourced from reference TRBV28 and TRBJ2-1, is DVKVTQSSRYLVKRTGEKVFLECVQDMDHENMFWYRQDPGLGLRLIYFSYDVKMKEKGDIPEGYSVSREKKERFSLILESASTNQTSMYLCASGRRYEQFFGPGTRLTVL.

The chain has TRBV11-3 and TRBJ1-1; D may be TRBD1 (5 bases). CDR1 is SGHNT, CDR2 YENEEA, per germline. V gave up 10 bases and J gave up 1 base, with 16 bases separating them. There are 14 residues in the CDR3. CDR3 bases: TGTGCCATACGAACCAGGGAACCGAACACTGAAGCTTTCTTT. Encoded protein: CAIRTREPNTEAFF.

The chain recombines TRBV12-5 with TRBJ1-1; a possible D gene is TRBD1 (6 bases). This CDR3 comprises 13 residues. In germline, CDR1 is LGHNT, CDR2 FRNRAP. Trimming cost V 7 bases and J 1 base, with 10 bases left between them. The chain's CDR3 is CASASQGNTEAFF. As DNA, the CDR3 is TGTGCTAGTGCCTCACAGGGGAACACTGAAGCTTTCTTT.

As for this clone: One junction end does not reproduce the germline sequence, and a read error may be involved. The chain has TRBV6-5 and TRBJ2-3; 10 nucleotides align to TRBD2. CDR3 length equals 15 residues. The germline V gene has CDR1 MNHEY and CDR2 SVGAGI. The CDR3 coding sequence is TGTGCCATCAGTGCAGGACTAGCGGGCACAGATACGCAGTATTTT. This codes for CAISAGLAGTDTQYF.

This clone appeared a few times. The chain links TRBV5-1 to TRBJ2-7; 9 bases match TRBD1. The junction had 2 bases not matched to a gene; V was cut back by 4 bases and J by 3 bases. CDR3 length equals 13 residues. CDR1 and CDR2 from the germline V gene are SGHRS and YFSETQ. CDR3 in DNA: TGCGCCAGCAGCACGGGACAGGGCTACGAGCAGTACTTC. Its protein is CASSTGQGYEQYF.

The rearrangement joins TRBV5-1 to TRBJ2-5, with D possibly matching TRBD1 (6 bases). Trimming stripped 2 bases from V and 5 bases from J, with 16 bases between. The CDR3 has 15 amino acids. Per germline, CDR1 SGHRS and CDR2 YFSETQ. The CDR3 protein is CASSFTGTPTETQYF. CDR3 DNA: TGCGCCAGCAGCTTTACAGGGACACCTACGGAGACCCAGTACTTC.

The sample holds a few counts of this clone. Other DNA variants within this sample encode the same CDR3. CDR3 loop: CASSDPGTYNEQFF. In DNA, the CDR3 is TGTGCCAGCAGTGATCCAGGGACCTACAATGAGCAGTTCTTC. The rearrangement links TRBV2 to TRBJ2-1, with D perhaps TRBD1 (5 bases). Germline V gene sequence: CDR1 SNHLY, CDR2 FYNNEI. V dropped 3 bases and J dropped 2 bases, with 8 bases sitting between them. The CDR3 spans 14 residues.

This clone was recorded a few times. CDR3 residues: CASSVRMGGQETQYF. In DNA, the CDR3 is TGTGCCAGCAGCGTAAGGATGGGGGGTCAAGAGACCCAGTACTTC. This chain links TRBV9 with TRBJ2-5; a possible D gene is TRBD2 (6 bases). V gave up 1 base and J gave up 2 bases, with 12 bases separating them. Per the germline V gene, CDR1 is SGDLS and CDR2 is YYNGEE. The CDR3 is 15 residues long. The whole variable domain, filled in from reference TRBV9 and TRBJ2-5, reads DSGVTQTPKHLITATGQRVTLRCSPRSGDLSVYWYQQSLDQGLQFLIQYYNGEERAKGNILERFSAQQFPDLHSELNLSSLELGDSALYFCASSVRMGGQETQYFGPGTRLLVL.

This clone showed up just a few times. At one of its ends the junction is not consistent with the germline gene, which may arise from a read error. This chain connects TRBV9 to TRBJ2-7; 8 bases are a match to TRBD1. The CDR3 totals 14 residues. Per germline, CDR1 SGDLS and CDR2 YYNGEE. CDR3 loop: CASSLEPGGSEKYF. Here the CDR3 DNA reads TGTGCCAGCAGCTTGGAGCCAGGGGGCTCCGAGAAGTACTTC.

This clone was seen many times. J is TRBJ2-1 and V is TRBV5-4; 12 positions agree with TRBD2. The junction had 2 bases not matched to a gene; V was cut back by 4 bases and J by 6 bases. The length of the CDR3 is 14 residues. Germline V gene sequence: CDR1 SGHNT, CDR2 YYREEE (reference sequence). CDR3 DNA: TGTGCCAGCAGCGCTAGCGGGGGGGCCAATGAGCAGTTCTTC. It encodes CASSASGGANEQFF.

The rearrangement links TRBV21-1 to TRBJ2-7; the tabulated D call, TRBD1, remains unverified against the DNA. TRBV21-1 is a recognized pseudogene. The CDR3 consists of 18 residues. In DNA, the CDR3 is TGTGCCAGCAGCAAAGCGATCACTCCGAGGGGGCGAATTCACGAGCAGTACTTC. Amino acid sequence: CASSKAITPRGRIHEQYF.

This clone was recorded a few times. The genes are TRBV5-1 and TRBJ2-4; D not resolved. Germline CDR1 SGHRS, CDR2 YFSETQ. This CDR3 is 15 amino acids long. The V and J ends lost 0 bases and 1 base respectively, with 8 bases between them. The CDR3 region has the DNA TGCGCCAGCAGCTTGGACGGTTCCGCCAAAAACATTCAGTACTTC. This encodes CASSLDGSAKNIQYF.

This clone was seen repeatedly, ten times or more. In DNA form, the CDR3 reads TGTGCCAGCAGGATCGGAGGGGCAGATACGCAGTATTTT. Translation gives CASRIGGADTQYF. This chain uses TRBV2 with TRBJ2-3; TRBD2 is a possible D gene (6 bases). Trimming left V 6 bases short and J 4 bases short, with 11 bases between. The germline V gene encodes CDR1 SNHLY and CDR2 FYNNEI. CDR3 length: 13 residues.

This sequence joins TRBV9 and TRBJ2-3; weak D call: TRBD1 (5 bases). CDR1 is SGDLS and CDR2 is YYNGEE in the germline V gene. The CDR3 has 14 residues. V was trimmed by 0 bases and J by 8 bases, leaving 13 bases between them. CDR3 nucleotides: TGTGCCAGCAGCGTAGTTCCTACCCAGGGTACGCAGTATTTT. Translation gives CASSVVPTQGTQYF.

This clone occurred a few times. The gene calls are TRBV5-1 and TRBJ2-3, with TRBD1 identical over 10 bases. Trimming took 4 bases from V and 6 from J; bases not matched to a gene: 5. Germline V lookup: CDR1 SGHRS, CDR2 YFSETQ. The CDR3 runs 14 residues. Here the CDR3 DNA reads TGCGCCAGCAGCGGGACAGGGGCCTTGGATACGCAGTATTTT. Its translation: CASSGTGALDTQYF.

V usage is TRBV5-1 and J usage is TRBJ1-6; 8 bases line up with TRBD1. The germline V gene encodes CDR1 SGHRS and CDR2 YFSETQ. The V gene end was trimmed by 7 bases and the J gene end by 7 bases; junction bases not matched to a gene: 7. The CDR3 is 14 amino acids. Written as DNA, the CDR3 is TGCGCCAGCGGCACGACAGGGGCGAATTCACCCCTCCACTTT. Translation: CASGTTGANSPLHF.

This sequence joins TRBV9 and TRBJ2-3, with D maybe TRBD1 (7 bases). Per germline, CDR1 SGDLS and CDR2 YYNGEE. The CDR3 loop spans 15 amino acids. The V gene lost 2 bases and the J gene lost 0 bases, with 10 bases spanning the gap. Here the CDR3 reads CASSVRGVSTDTQYF. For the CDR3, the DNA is TGTGCCAGCAGCGTCAGGGGGGTCAGCACAGATACGCAGTATTTT. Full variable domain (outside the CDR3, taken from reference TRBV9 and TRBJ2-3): DSGVTQTPKHLITATGQRVTLRCSPRSGDLSVYWYQQSLDQGLQFLIQYYNGEERAKGNILERFSAQQFPDLHSELNLSSLELGDSALYFCASSVRGVSTDTQYFGPGTRLTVL.

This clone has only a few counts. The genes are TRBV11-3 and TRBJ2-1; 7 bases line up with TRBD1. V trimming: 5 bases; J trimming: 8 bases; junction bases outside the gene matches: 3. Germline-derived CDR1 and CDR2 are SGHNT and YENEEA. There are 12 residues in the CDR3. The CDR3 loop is CASSPTGDEQFF. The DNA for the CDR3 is TGTGCCAGCAGCCCTACAGGGGATGAGCAGTTCTTC.

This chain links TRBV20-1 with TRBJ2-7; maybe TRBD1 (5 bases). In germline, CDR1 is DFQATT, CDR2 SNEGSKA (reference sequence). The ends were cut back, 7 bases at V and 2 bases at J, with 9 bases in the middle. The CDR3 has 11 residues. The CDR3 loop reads CSVAGPYEQYF. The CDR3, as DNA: TGCAGTGTTGCAGGGCCCTACGAGCAGTACTTC.

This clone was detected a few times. The CDR3 loop is CASRSRDSPLHF. In DNA form, the CDR3 reads TGTGCCAGCAGATCCAGGGATTCACCCCTCCACTTT. This chain links TRBV6-1 with TRBJ1-6; possibly TRBD1 for D (5 bases). The CDR3 runs 12 residues. Germline V gene lookup returns CDR1 MNHNS and CDR2 SASEGT. Trimming shortened V by 6 bases and J by 8 bases, and 8 bases separated the two germline ends.

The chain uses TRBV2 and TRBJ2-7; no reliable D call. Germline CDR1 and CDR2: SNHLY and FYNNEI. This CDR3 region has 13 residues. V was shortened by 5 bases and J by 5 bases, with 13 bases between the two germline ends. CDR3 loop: CASSSRLVHEQYF. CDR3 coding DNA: TGTGCCAGCAGTTCTCGCCTAGTCCACGAGCAGTACTTC.